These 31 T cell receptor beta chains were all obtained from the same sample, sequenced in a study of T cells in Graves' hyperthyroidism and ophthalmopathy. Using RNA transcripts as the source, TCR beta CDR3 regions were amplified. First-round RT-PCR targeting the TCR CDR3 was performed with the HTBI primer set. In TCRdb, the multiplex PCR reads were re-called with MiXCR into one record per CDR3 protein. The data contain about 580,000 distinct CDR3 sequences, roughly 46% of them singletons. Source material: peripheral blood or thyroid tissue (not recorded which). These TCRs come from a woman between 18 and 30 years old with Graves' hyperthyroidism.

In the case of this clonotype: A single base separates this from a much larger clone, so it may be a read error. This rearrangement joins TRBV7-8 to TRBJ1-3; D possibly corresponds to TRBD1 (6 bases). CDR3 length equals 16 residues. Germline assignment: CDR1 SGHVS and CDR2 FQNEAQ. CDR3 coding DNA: TGTGCCAGCAGCTTTCAGACAGGAAACTCTGGAAGCACCATATATTTT. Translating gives CASSFQTGNSGSTIYF.

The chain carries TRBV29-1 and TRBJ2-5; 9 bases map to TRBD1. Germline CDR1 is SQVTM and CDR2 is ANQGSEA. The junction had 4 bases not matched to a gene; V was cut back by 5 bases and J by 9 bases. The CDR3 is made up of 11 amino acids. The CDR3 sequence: CSVRDRDPQYF. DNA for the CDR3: TGCAGCGTTCGGGACAGGGACCCCCAGTACTTC.

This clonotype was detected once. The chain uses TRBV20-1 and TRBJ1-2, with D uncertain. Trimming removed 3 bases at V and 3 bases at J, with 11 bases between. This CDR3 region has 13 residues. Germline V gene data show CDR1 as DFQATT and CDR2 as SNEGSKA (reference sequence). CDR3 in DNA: TGCAGTGCTAGGGCCCGGGATTACTATGGCTACACCTTC. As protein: CSARARDYYGYTF.

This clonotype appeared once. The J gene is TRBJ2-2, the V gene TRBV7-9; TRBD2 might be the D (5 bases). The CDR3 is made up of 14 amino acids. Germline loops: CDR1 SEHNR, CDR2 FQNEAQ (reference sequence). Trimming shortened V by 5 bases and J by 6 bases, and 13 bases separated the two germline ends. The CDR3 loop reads CASSPRDSAGELFF. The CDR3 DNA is TGTGCCAGCAGCCCCCGGGATTCCGCCGGGGAGCTGTTTTTT.

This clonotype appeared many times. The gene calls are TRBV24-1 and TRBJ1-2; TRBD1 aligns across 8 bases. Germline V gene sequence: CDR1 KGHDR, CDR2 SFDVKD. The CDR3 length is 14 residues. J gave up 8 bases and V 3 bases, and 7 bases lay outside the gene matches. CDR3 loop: CATSDADRVDGYTF. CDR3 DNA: TGTGCCACCAGTGATGCGGACAGGGTTGACGGCTACACCTTC.

As DNA, the CDR3 is TGTGCCAGCAGCTCCCACAGCGGGGGGGGGAATTCACCCCTCCACTTT. Its protein is CASSSHSGGGNSPLHF. This chain links TRBV7-3 with TRBJ1-6; weak D call: TRBD1 (5 bases). Germline assignment: CDR1 SGHTA and CDR2 FQGTGA. The CDR3 has 16 amino acids. V was cut by 4 bases and J by 7 bases, with 17 bases left in between.

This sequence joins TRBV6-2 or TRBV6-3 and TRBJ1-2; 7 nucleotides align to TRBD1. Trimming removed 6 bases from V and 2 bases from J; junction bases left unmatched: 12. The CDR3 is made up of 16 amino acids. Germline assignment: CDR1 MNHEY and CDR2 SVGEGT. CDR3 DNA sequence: TGTGCCAGCAGACCGCGACAGGGAAGGAGGAACTATGGCTACACCTTC. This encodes CASRPRQGRRNYGYTF.

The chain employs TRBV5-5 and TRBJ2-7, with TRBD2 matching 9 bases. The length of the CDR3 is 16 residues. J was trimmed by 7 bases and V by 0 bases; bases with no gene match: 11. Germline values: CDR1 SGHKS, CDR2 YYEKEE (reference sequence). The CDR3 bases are TGTGCCAGCAGCTTGGCAGCGGGAGGTAACACCGGGGAGCAGTACTTC. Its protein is CASSLAAGGNTGEQYF. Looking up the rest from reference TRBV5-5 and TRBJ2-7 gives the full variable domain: DAGVTQSPTHLIKTRGQQVTLRCSPISGHKSVSWYQQVLGQGPQFIFQYYEKEERGRGNFPDRFSARQFPNYSSELNVNALLLGDSALYLCASSLAAGGNTGEQYFGPGTRLTVT.

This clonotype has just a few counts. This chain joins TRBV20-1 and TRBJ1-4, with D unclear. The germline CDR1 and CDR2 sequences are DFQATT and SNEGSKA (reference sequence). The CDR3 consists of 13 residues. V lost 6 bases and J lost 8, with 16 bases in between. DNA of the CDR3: TGCAGTGCAAGGTGGCCCTTGGAAGAAAAACTGTTTTTT. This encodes CSARWPLEEKLFF.

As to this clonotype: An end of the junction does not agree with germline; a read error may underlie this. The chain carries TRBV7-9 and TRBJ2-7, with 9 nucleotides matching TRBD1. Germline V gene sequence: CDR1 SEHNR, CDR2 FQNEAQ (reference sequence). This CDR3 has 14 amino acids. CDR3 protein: CASSPGTGSYEQHF. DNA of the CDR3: TGTGCCAGCTCACCCGGGACAGGGAGCTACGAGCAGCACTTC.

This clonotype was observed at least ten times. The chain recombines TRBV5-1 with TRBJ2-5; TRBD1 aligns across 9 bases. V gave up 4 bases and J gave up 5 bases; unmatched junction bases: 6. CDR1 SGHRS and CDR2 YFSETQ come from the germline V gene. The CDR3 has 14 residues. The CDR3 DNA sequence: TGCGCCAGCAGCCCATGGACAGGGGAGGAGACCCAGTACTTC. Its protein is CASSPWTGEETQYF.

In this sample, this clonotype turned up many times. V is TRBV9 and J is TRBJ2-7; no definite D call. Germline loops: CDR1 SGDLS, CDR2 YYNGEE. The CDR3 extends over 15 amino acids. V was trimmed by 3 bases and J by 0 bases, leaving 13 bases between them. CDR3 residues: CASSEMGGPSYEQYF. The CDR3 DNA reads TGTGCCAGCAGCGAAATGGGTGGACCCTCCTACGAGCAGTACTTC.

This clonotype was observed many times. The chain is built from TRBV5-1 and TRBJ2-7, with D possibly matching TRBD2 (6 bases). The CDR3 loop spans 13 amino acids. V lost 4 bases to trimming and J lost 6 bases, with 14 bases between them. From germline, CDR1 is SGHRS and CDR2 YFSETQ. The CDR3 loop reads CASSAQSSAEQYF. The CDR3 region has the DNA TGCGCCAGCAGCGCCCAATCTAGCGCCGAGCAGTACTTC.

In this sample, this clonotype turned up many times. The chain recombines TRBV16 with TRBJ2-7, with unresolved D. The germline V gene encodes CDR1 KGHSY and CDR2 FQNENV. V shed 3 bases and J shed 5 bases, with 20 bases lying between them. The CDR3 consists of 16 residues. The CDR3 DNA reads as TGTGCCAGCAGCCACTCCCTGGTAGGGCTTGTCCACGAGCAGTACTTC. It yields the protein CASSHSLVGLVHEQYF.

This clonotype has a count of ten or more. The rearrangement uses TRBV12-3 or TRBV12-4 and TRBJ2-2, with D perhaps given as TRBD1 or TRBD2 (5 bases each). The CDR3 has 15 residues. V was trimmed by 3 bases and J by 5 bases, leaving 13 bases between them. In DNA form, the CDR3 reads TGTGCCAGCAGTTTCAGGTTCGAGGGGACCGGGGAGCTGTTTTTT. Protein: CASSFRFEGTGELFF.

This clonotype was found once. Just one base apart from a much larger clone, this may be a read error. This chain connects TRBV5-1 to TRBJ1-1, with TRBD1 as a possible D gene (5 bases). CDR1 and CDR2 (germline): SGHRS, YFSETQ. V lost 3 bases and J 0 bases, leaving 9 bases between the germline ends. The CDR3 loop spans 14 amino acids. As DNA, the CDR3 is TGCGCCAGCAGCTGGGACCAGATGAACACTGAAGCTTTCTTT. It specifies CASSWDQMNTEAFF.

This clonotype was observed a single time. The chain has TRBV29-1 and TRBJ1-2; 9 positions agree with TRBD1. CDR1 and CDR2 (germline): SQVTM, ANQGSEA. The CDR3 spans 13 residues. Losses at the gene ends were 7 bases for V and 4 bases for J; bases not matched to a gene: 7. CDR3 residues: CSARQGDGYGYTF. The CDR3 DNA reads TGCAGCGCTAGACAGGGGGACGGCTATGGCTACACCTTC.

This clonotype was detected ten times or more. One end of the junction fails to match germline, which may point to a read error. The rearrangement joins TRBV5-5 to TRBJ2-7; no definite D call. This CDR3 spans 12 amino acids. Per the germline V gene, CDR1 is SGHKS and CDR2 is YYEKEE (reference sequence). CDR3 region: CASSFETYELYF. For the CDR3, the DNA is TGTGCCAGCAGCTTCGAAACCTACGAGCTGTACTTC.

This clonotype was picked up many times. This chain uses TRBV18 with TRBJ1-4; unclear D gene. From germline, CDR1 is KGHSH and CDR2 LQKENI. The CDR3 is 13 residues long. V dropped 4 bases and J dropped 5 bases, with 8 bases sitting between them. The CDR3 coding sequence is TGTGCCAGCTCACGCGGCCGAAATGAAAAACTGTTTTTT. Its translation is CASSRGRNEKLFF.

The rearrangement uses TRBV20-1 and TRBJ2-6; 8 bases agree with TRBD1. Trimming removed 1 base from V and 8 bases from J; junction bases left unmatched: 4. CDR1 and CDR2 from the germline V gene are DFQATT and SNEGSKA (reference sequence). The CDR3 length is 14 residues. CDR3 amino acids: CSARGTGRTNVLTF. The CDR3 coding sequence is TGCAGTGCTAGAGGGACAGGGAGGACCAACGTCCTGACTTTC.

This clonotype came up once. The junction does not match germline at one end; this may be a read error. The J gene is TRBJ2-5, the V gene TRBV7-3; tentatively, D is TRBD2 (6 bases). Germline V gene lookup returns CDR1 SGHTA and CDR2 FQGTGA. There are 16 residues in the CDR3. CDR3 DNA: TGTGCCGGCAGCCCTTTAGCGGCAACCGGTATGGAGACCCAGTACTTC. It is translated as CAGSPLAATGMETQYF.

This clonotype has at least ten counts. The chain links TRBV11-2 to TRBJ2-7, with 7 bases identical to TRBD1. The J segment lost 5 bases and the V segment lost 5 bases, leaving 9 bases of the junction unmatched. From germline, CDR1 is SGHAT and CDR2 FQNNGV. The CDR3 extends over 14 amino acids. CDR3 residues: CASSARQGYNEQYF. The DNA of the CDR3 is TGTGCCAGCAGCGCGAGACAGGGCTACAACGAGCAGTACTTC.

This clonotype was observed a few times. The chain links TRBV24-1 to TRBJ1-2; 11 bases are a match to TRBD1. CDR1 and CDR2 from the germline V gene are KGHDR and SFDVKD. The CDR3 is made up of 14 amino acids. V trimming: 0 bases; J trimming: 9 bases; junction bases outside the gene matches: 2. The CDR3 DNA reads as TGTGCCACCAGTGATTTGGGGACAGGGGGACGCTACACCTTC. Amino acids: CATSDLGTGGRYTF.

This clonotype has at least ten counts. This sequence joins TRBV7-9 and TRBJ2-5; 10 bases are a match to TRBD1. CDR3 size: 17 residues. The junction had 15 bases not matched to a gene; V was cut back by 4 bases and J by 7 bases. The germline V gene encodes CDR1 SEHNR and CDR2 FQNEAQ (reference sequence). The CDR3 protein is CASSSYRDRGPAGTQYF. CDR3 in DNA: TGTGCCAGCAGCTCTTACCGGGACAGGGGTCCGGCGGGGACCCAGTACTTC. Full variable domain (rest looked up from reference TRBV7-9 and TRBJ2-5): DTGVSQNPRHKITKRGQNVTFRCDPISEHNRLYWYRQTLGQGPEFLTYFQNEAQLEKSRLLSDRFSAERPKGSFSTLEIQRTEQGDSAMYLCASSSYRDRGPAGTQYFGPGTRLLVL.

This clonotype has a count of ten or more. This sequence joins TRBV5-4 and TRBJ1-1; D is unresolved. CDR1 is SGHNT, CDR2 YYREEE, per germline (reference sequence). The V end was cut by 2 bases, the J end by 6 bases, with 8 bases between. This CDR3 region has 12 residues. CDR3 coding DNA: TGTGCCAGCAGCTTCTTCGGGGCTGAAGCTTTCTTT. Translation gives CASSFFGAEAFF.

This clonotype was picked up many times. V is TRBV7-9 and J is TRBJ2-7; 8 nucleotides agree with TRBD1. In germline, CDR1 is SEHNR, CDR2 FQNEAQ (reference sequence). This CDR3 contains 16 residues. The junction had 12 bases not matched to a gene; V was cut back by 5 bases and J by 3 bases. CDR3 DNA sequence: TGTGCCAGCAGCCTTCCCGTCGGCACAGGGGGCTACGAGCAGTACTTC. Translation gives CASSLPVGTGGYEQYF.

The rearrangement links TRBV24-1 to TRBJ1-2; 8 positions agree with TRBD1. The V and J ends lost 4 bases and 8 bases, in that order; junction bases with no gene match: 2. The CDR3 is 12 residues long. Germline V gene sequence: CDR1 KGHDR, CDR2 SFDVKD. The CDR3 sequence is CATSDRGQGYTF. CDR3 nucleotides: TGTGCCACCAGTGACAGGGGGCAAGGCTACACCTTC.

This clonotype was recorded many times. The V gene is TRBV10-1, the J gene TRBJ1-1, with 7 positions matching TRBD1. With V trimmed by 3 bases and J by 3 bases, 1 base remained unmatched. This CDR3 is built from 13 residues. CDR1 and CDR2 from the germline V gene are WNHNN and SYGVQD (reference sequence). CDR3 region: CASSEQGYTEAFF. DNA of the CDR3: TGCGCCAGCAGTGAACAGGGGTACACTGAAGCTTTCTTT.

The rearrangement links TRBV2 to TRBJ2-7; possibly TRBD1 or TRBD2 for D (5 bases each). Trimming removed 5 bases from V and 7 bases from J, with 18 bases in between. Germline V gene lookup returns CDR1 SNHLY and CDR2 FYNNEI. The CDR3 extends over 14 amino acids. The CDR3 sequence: CASSFVPGPREQYF. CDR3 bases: TGTGCCAGCAGTTTTGTTCCGGGGCCCAGGGAGCAGTACTTC.

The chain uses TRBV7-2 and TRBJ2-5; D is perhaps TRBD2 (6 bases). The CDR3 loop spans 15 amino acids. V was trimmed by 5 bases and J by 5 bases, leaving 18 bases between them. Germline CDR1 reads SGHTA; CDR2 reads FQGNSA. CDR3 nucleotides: TGTGCCAGCAGCGCAGGACATGGTGGAGGGGAGACCCAGTACTTC. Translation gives CASSAGHGGGETQYF.

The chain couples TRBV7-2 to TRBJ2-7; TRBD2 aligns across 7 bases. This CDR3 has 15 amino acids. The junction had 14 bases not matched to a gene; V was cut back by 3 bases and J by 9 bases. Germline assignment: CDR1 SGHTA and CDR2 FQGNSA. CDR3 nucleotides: TGTGCCAGCAGCTTTAGCACAGGCGGGAGCTCCGGGCAGTACTTC. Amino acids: CASSFSTGGSSGQYF.